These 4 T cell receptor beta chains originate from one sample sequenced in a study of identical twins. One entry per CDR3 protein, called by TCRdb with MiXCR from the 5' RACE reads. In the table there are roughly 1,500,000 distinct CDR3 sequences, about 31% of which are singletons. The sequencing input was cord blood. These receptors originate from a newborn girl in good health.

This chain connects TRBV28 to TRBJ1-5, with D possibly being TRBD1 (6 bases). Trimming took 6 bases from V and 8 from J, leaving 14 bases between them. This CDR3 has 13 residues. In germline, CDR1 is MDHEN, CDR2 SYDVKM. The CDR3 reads CASSNTGKEPQHF. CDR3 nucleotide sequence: TGTGCCAGCAGCAACACAGGGAAGGAGCCCCAGCATTTT.

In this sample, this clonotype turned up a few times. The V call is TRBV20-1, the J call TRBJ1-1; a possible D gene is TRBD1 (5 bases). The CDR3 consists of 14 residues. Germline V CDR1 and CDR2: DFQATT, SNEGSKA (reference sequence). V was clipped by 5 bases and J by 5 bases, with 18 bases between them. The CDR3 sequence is CSADPGRGFTEAFF. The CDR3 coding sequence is TGCAGTGCTGATCCGGGACGGGGCTTTACTGAAGCTTTCTTT.

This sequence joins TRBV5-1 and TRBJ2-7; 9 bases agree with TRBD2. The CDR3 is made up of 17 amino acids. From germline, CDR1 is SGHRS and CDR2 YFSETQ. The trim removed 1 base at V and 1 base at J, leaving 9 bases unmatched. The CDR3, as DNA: TGCGCCAGCAGCTTGATACCACTAGCGGGTGTTTCCTACGAGCAGTACTTC. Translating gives CASSLIPLAGVSYEQYF. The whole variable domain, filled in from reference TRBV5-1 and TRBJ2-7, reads KAGVTQTPRYLIKTRGQQVTLSCSPISGHRSVSWYQQTPGQGLQFLFEYFSETQRNKGNFPGRFSGRQFSNSRSEMNVSTLELGDSALYLCASSLIPLAGVSYEQYFGPGTRLTVT.

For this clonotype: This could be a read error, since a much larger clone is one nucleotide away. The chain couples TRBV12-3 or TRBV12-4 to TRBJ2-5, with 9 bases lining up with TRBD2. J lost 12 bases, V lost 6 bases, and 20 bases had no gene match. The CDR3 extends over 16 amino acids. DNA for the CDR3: TGTGCCAGCAGGACGGGTAGCGGGAGCGCCACTAATCGAGAGTACTTC. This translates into CASRTGSGSATNREYF.